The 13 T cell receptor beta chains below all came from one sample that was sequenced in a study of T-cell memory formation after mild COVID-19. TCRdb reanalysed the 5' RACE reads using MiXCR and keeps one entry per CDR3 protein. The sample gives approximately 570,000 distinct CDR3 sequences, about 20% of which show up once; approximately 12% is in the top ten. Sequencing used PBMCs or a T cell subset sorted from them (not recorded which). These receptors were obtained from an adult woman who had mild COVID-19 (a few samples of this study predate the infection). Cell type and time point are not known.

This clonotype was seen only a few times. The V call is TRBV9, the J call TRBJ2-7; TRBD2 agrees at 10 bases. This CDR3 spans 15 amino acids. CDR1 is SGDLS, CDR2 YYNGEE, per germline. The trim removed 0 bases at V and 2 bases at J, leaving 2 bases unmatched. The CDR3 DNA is TGTGCCAGCAGCGTAGCGAGCGGGAGGGCCTACGAGCAGTACTTC. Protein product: CASSVASGRAYEQYF. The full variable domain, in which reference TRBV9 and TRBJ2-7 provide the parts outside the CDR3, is DSGVTQTPKHLITATGQRVTLRCSPRSGDLSVYWYQQSLDQGLQFLIQYYNGEERAKGNILERFSAQQFPDLHSELNLSSLELGDSALYFCASSVASGRAYEQYFGPGTRLTVT.

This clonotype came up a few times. In nucleotides, the CDR3 is TGTGCCTGGAGTGTACTCGGCAGGGGGGACTACGAGCAGTACTTC. Encoded protein: CAWSVLGRGDYEQYF. This rearrangement joins TRBV30 to TRBJ2-7, with D perhaps matching TRBD1 (7 bases). The CDR3 is made up of 15 amino acids. CDR1 is GTSNPN and CDR2 is SVGIG in the germline V gene (reference sequence). Trimming left V 0 bases short and J 3 bases short, with 15 bases between.

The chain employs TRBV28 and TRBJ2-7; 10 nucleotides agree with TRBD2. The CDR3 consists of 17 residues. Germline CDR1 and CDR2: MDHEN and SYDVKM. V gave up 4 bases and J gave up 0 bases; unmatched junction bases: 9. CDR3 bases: TGTGCCAGCAGTTCTAGGACTATAGCGGGGGGCTCCTACGAGCAGTACTTC. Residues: CASSSRTIAGGSYEQYF.

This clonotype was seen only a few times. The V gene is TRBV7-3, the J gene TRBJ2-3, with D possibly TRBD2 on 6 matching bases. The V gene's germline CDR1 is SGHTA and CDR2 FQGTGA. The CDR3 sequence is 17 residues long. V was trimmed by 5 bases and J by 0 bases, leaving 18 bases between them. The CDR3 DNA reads TGTGCCAGCAGCGGAGGGACTTCCGACCTTAGCACAGATACGCAGTATTTT. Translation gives CASSGGTSDLSTDTQYF.

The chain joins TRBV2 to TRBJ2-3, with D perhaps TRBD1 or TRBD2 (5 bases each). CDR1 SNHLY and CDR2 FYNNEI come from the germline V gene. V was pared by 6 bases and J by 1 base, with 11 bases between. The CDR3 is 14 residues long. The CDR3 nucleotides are TGTGCCAGCAGCCGGGACCGCCGCACAGATACGCAGTATTTT. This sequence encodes CASSRDRRTDTQYF.

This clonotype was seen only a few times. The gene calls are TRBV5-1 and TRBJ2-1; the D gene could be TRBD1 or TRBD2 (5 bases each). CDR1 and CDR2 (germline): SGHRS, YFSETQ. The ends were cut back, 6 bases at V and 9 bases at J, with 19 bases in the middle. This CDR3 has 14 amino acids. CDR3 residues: CASTLGAPGGEQFF. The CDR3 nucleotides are TGCGCCAGCACTCTAGGGGCCCCCGGAGGTGAGCAGTTCTTC.

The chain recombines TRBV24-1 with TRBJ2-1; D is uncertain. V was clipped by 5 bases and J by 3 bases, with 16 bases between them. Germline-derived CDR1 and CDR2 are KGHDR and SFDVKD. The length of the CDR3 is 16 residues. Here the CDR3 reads CATSATRFDNYNEQFF. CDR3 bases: TGTGCCACCAGTGCGACTCGTTTTGATAACTACAATGAGCAGTTCTTC.

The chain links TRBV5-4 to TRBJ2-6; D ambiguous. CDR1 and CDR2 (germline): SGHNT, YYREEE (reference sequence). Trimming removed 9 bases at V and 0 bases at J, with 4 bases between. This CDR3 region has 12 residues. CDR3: CATYSGANVLTF. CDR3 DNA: TGTGCCACTTACTCTGGGGCCAACGTCCTGACTTTC.

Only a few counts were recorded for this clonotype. This CDR3 reads CASSYRVGFQLPRGNQPQHF. CDR3 bases: TGTGCCAGCAGTTACAGGGTGGGATTCCAGCTGCCGAGGGGCAATCAGCCCCAGCATTTT. The chain has TRBV27 and TRBJ1-5; weak D call: TRBD1 (6 bases). V lost 4 bases and J lost 2, with 27 bases in between. Germline values: CDR1 MNHEY, CDR2 SMNVEV (reference sequence). The CDR3 runs 20 residues.

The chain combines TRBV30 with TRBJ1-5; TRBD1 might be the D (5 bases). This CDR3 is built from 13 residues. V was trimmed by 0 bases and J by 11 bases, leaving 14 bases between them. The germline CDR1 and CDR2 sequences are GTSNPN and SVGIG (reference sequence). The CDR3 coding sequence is TGTGCCTGGAGTGTAATCCCCTCGGGGGCCCAGCATTTT. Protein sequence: CAWSVIPSGAQHF.

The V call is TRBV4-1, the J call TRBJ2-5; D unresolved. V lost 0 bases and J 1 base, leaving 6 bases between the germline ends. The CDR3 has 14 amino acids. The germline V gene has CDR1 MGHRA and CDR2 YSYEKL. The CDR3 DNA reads TGCGCCAGCAGCCAAGAGGCTACCCAAGAGACCCAGTACTTC. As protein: CASSQEATQETQYF.

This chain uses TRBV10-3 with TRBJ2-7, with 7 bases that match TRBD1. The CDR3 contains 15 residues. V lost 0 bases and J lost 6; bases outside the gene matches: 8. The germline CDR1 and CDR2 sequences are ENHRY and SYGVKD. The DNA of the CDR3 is TGTGCCATCAGTGAGTCAAGACAGGGTGTAGGCGAGCAGTACTTC. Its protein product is CAISESRQGVGEQYF.

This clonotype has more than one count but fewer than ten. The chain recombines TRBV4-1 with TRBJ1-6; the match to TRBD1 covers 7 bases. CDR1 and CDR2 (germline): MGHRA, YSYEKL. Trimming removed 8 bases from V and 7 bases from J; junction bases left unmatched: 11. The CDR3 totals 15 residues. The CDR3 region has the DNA TGCGCCAGCGGATACGCAGGGGGAAGCAATTCACCCCTCCACTTT. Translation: CASGYAGGSNSPLHF.